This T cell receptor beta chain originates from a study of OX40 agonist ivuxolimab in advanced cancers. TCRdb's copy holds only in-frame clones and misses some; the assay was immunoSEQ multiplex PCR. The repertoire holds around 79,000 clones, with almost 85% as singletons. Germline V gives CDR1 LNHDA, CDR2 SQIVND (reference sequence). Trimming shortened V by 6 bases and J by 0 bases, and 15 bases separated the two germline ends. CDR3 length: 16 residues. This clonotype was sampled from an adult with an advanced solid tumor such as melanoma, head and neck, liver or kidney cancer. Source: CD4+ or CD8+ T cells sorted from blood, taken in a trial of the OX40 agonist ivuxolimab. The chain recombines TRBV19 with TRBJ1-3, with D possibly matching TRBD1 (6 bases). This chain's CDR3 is CASSQDRASSGNTIYF. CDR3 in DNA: TGTGCCAGTAGCCAGGACAGAGCAAGCTCTGGAAACACCATATATTTT.